This T cell receptor (beta chain) was recovered during a study of blood T cell repertoires in COVID-19. About the research overall: There were acute and convalescent COVID-19 samples, and they came from the United States, Italy and Spain. Nucleic acid was either cDNA or gDNA, and it came from T cells, B-cell-depleted T cells, or PBMCs.

Sequenced by immunoSEQ multiplex PCR; TCRdb stores in-frame clones only, minus some. The profile shows roughly 100,000 clones, over 80% of them singletons. Per germline, CDR1 KGHSH and CDR2 LQKENI. The CDR3 has 14 amino acids. The V segment lost 4 bases and the J segment 8 bases; nucleotides outside the gene matches: 10. Sequenced material: peripheral blood. The receptor's source is a man in his 70s with active or convalescent COVID-19. The V call is TRBV18, the J call TRBJ1-2, with 7 bases fitting TRBD1. DNA for the CDR3: TGTGCCAGCTCACAGACCGGGGACAGCGTAGGCTACACCTTC. It codes for CASSQTGDSVGYTF.